Presented here are 21 T cell receptor beta chains from one specimen sequenced in a study of response to subunit inactivated influenza vaccine. A single record per CDR3 protein comes from TCRdb applying MiXCR to the RT-PCR reads. The repertoire holds 150,000 to 200,000 distinct CDR3 sequences, about an eighth seen once, with over 25% in the top ten. These records were also assigned to another study, of T cells expressing NK-cell markers. That source reports: Generation of TCR beta cDNA was performed by 5'RACE template switching incorporating UMIs.

Here the sequenced sample was CD8+ T cells sorted from PBMCs, taken about 12 days after vaccination. Receptors were obtained from a man aged 45-60 years who received an inactivated influenza vaccine.

This chain connects TRBV12-3 or TRBV12-4 to TRBJ2-7; weak D call: TRBD2 (6 bases). CDR3 size: 14 residues. V lost 2 bases and J 0 bases, leaving 8 bases between the germline ends. This chain's CDR3 is CASSLRGLSYEQYF. The CDR3 DNA reads TGTGCCAGCAGTTTAAGGGGACTCTCCTACGAGCAGTACTTC.

This chain joins TRBV5-1 and TRBJ2-1; a possible D gene is TRBD2 (5 bases). This CDR3 contains 14 residues. Trimming took off 4 bases at V and 8 bases at J, with 16 bases between the two ends. Looked up from germline, CDR1 is SGHRS and CDR2 is YFSETQ. The DNA of the CDR3 is TGCGCCAGCAGCCCCGGAGGTGAGGGCTATGAGCAGTTCTTC. It specifies CASSPGGEGYEQFF.

This rearrangement joins TRBV4-2 to TRBJ1-1; D unclear. Trimming left V 0 bases short and J 8 bases short, with 10 bases between. Germline values: CDR1 LGHNA, CDR2 YNFKEQ. There are 13 residues in the CDR3. The CDR3: CASSQDPLSEAFF. The CDR3 DNA is TGTGCCAGCAGCCAAGATCCCCTTTCCGAAGCTTTCTTT.

This clonotype was observed a few times. The V call is TRBV15, the J call TRBJ1-2; no reliable D call. The V end lost 1 base, the J end lost 4 bases, and 10 bases lay between the germline ends. The CDR3 runs to 14 residues. Germline V gene data show CDR1 as LNHNV and CDR2 as YYDKDF (reference sequence). The CDR3: CATSRAESLYGYTF. In DNA, the CDR3 is TGTGCCACCAGCAGAGCCGAAAGCCTCTATGGCTACACCTTC.

This clonotype was picked up a small number of times. The CDR3 nucleotides are TGTGCCATCAGTGAGATAGCGGGAGGAGGGGGGAGATACGAGCAGTACTTC. It yields the protein CAISEIAGGGGRYEQYF. This chain links TRBV10-3 with TRBJ2-7, with 10 bases that match TRBD2. CDR1 is ENHRY, CDR2 SYGVKD, per germline. The CDR3 spans 17 residues. J lost 4 bases, V lost 2 bases, and 11 bases had no gene match.

The V call is TRBV5-6, the J call TRBJ1-1; maybe TRBD1 (5 bases). The CDR3 is made up of 15 amino acids. Germline lookup yields CDR1 SGHDT and CDR2 YYEEEE. The germline V and J ends were trimmed by 4 bases and 2 bases, with 15 bases remaining between them. CDR3 residues: CASSQVMTANTEAFF. The CDR3 coding sequence is TGTGCCAGCAGCCAAGTAATGACAGCCAACACTGAAGCTTTCTTT.

This chain links TRBV30 with TRBJ2-3; no clear D gene. Germline V gene sequence: CDR1 GTSNPN, CDR2 SVGIG (reference sequence). The CDR3 runs 14 residues. V lost 0 bases, J lost 0 bases, and 7 bases lay in between. The CDR3 region is CAWSVSGSTDTQYF. The CDR3 coding sequence is TGTGCCTGGAGTGTATCCGGGAGCACAGATACGCAGTATTTT.

This clonotype has just a few counts. V usage is TRBV7-9 and J usage is TRBJ2-7; 8 bases are shared with TRBD2. J was trimmed by 4 bases and V by 5 bases; bases with no gene match: 7. The CDR3 has 14 residues. CDR1 and CDR2 (germline): SEHNR, FQNEAQ (reference sequence). The CDR3 is CASSTSGGYYEQYF. The DNA of the CDR3 is TGTGCCAGCAGCACAAGCGGGGGCTATTACGAGCAGTACTTC.

The chain is built from TRBV4-3 and TRBJ1-5; D might be TRBD1 (5 bases). The CDR3 is 15 amino acids. Germline assignment: CDR1 LGHNA and CDR2 YSLEER. Trimming took 0 bases from V and 2 from J, leaving 8 bases between them. The CDR3 is CASSQDWGGNQPQHF. CDR3 sequence (DNA): TGCGCCAGCAGCCAAGATTGGGGGGGCAATCAGCCCCAGCATTTT.

This clonotype rates as medium-sized (0.01 to 0.1%). The rearrangement links TRBV14 to TRBJ2-5; D could derive from TRBD1 or TRBD2 (6 bases each). V shed 0 bases and J shed 4 bases, with 9 bases lying between them. This CDR3 is 14 amino acids long. CDR1 is SGHDN, CDR2 FVKESK, per germline. Here the CDR3 DNA reads TGTGCCAGCAGCCAAGATGGAGGGGGAGAGACCCAGTACTTC. Its translation: CASSQDGGGETQYF.

The chain combines TRBV11-2 with TRBJ2-1; 12 positions match TRBD2. The V and J ends lost 1 base and 9 bases, in that order; junction bases with no gene match: 16. This CDR3 is built from 19 residues. Germline lookup yields CDR1 SGHAT and CDR2 FQNNGV. Here the CDR3 reads CASSLGELAGGPFFSEQFF. CDR3 nucleotide sequence: TGTGCCAGCAGCTTAGGGGAACTAGCGGGGGGCCCCTTTTTTTCTGAGCAGTTCTTC.

The genes are TRBV6-2 or TRBV6-3 and TRBJ2-7, with TRBD1 matching 7 bases. Germline V CDR1 and CDR2: MNHEY, SVGEGT. With V trimmed by 6 bases and J by 4 bases, 12 bases remained unmatched. The CDR3 has 15 amino acids. This CDR3 reads CASRSQMTGWYEQYF. CDR3 sequence (DNA): TGTGCCAGCAGAAGCCAAATGACAGGGTGGTACGAGCAGTACTTC.

This rearrangement joins TRBV11-2 to TRBJ2-3; tentatively, D is TRBD2 (6 bases). V lost 4 bases to trimming and J lost 2 bases, with 10 bases between them. Germline V CDR1 and CDR2: SGHAT, FQNNGV. The CDR3 length is 14 residues. CDR3 loop: CASSSWTTTDTQYF. CDR3 sequence (DNA): TGTGCCAGCAGCTCATGGACTACCACAGATACGCAGTATTTT.

This clonotype came up a few times. The rearrangement links TRBV12-3 or TRBV12-4 to TRBJ1-4, with D perhaps matching TRBD1 (5 bases). V was cut by 5 bases and J by 8 bases, with 18 bases left in between. This CDR3 is 15 amino acids long. CDR3 bases: TGTGCCAGCAGTCCCGGACAAGGCCCCTTAGAAAAACTGTTTTTT. Amino acids: CASSPGQGPLEKLFF.

In this sample, this clonotype turned up a few times. V gene TRBV11-2 combines with J gene TRBJ2-7, with TRBD1 as a possible D gene (6 bases). This CDR3 contains 16 residues. Germline V gene sequence: CDR1 SGHAT, CDR2 FQNNGV. The germline V and J ends were trimmed by 1 base and 2 bases, with 15 bases remaining between them. CDR3 nucleotide sequence: TGTGCCAGCAGCTTAGCTCGGACAGTTCGCACCTACGAGCAGTACTTC. As protein: CASSLARTVRTYEQYF. Using reference TRBV11-2 and TRBJ2-7 for the parts outside the CDR3, the full variable domain is EAGVAQSPRYKIIEKRQSVAFWCNPISGHATLYWYQQILGQGPKLLIQFQNNGVVDDSQLPKDRFSAERLKGVDSTLKIQPAKLEDSAVYLCASSLARTVRTYEQYFGPGTRLTVT.

To note about this clonotype: Being one base from a much bigger clone, this may be a read error. V is TRBV9 and J is TRBJ2-1; D tentatively fits TRBD1 or TRBD2 (5 bases each). Germline V gene data show CDR1 as SGDLS and CDR2 as YYNGEE. Trimming took 3 bases from V and 0 from J, leaving 10 bases between them. The length of the CDR3 is 15 residues. The CDR3 coding sequence is TGTGCCAGCAGCGCCCTAGGGACCTCCTACAATGAGCAGTTCTTC. It codes for CASSALGTSYNEQFF.

This chain joins TRBV24-1 and TRBJ2-1; 8 bases are shared with TRBD1. The germline V gene has CDR1 KGHDR and CDR2 SFDVKD. V dropped 4 bases and J dropped 8; count of bases not matched to a gene: 9. This CDR3 comprises 15 residues. CDR3 in DNA: TGTGCCACCAGTGACAAACAGGGGGGAGGTTATGAGCAGTTCTTC. It yields the protein CATSDKQGGGYEQFF.

This clonotype showed up just a few times. This chain connects TRBV7-3 to TRBJ2-1; D is undetermined. The V gene lost 3 bases and the J gene lost 0 bases, with 18 bases spanning the gap. CDR1 is SGHTA and CDR2 is FQGTGA in the germline V gene. The CDR3 consists of 18 residues. In DNA form, the CDR3 reads TGTGCCAGCAGCTTGAAGAAACACGGGTTAAGCTCCTACAATGAGCAGTTCTTC. Protein product: CASSLKKHGLSSYNEQFF.

This clonotype was found many times. The chain joins TRBV5-1 to TRBJ2-7; 10 nucleotides align to TRBD2. J was trimmed by 2 bases and V by 0 bases; bases with no gene match: 2. Germline lookup yields CDR1 SGHRS and CDR2 YFSETQ. This CDR3 has 15 amino acids. CDR3: CASSLGTSGTYEQYF. CDR3 nucleotide sequence: TGCGCCAGCAGCTTGGGCACTAGCGGGACCTACGAGCAGTACTTC.

The chain carries TRBV4-3 and TRBJ2-2; D may be TRBD2 (6 bases). Germline lookup yields CDR1 LGHNA and CDR2 YSLEER. The V gene lost 0 bases and the J gene lost 4 bases, with 18 bases spanning the gap. The CDR3 is 18 residues long. The DNA for the CDR3 is TGCGCCAGCAGCCAAGATGGGTCCGGGACTTTTTTCACCGGGGAGCTGTTTTTT. Translated: CASSQDGSGTFFTGELFF.

The table lists this clonotype with many counts. The chain links TRBV12-3 or TRBV12-4 to TRBJ2-1; either TRBD1 or TRBD2 may fit D (5 bases each). Trimming cost V 6 bases and J 3 bases, with 15 bases left between them. The CDR3 is made up of 15 amino acids. The CDR3, as DNA: TGTGCCAGCAGGGGGACGGCGGGTGACTACAATGAGCAGTTCTTC. It translates to CASRGTAGDYNEQFF.